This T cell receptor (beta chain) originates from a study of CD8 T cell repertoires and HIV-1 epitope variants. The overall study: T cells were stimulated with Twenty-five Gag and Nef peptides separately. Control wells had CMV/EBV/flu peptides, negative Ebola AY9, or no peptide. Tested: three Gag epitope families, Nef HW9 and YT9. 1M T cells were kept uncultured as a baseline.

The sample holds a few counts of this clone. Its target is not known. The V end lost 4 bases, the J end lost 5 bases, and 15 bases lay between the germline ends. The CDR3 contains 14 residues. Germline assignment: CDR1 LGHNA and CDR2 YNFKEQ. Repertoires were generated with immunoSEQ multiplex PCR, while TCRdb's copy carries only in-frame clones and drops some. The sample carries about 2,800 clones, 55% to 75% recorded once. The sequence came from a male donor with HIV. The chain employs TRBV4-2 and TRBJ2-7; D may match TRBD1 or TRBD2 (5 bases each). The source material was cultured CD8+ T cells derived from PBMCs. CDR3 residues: CASSPTGGRDEQYF. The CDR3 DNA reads TGTGCCAGCAGCCCTACAGGCGGGCGGGACGAGCAGTACTTC.